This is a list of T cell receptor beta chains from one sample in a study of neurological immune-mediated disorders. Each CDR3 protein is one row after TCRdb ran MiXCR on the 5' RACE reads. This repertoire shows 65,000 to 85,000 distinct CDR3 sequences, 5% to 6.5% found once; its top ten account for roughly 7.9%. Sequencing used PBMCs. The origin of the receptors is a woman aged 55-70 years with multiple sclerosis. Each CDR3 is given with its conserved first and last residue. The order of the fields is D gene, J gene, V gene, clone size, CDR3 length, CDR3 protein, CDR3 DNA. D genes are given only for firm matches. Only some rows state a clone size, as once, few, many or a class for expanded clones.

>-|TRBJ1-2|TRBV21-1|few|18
CASSKARVRSLSNYGYTF
TGTGCCAGCAGCAAAGCGCGGGTTAGGTCCCTATCTAACTATGGCTACACCTTC
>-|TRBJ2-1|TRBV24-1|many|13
CATSEQGGPEQFF
TGTGCCACCAGTGAACAGGGTGGTCCTGAGCAGTTCTTC
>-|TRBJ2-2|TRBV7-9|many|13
CASSLEATGELFF
TGTGCCAGCAGCTTAGAGGCAACCGGGGAGCTGTTTTTT
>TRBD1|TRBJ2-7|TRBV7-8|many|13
CASSLGTAYEQYF
TGTGCCAGCAGCTTGGGGACAGCCTACGAGCAGTACTTC
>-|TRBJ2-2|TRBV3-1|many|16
CASSQVVGGYTGELFF
TGTGCCAGCAGCCAAGTGGTCGGGGGCTACACCGGGGAGCTGTTTTTT
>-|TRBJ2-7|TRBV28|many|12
CASGGRSYEQYF
TGTGCCAGCGGGGGGAGGAGCTACGAGCAGTACTTC
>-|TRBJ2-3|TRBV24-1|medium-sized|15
CATSEGGGETDTQYF
TGTGCCACCAGTGAAGGAGGGGGAGAAACAGATACGCAGTATTTT
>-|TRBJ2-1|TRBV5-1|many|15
CASSTAGMGYNEQFF
TGCGCCAGCAGCACGGCAGGGATGGGGTACAATGAGCAGTTCTTC
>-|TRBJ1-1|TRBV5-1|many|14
CASSEGLRSPEAFF
TGCGCCAGCAGCGAAGGATTGAGGAGTCCTGAAGCTTTCTTT
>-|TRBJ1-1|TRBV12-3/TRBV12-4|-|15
CASRSGRGMNTEAFF
TGTGCCAGCAGGAGCGGGCGGGGGATGAACACTGAAGCTTTCTTT
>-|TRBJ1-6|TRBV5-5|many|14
CASSLWDYGLPLHF
TGTGCCAGCAGCTTGTGGGACTACGGGCTGCCCCTCCACTTT
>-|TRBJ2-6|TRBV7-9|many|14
CASSLNSGANVLTF
TGTGCCAGCAGCCTAAACTCTGGGGCCAACGTCCTGACTTTC
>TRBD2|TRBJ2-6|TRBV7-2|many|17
CASSLRAGRAGANVLTF
TGTGCCAGCAGCTTAAGGGCAGGGAGGGCTGGGGCCAACGTCCTGACTTTC
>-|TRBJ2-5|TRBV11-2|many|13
CASSLFLQETQYF
TGTGCCAGCAGCTTATTTCTCCAAGAGACCCAGTACTTC
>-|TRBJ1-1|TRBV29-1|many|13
CSALRGGVTEAFF
TGCAGCGCCCTCAGAGGGGGGGTCACTGAAGCTTTCTTT
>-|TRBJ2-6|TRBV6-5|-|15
CAYPQRAPGANVLTF
TGTGCTTACCCCCAGAGGGCACCCGGGGCCAACGTCCTGACTTTC
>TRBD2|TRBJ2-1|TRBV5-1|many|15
CASSLKAGGLNEQFF
TGCGCCAGCAGCTTAAAAGCGGGGGGGCTTAATGAGCAGTTCTTC
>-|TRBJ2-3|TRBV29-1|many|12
CSVAGRLNTQYF
TGCAGCGTTGCCGGACGACTGAATACGCAATATTTT
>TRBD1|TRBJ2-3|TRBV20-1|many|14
CSAKRQGSTDTQYF
TGCAGTGCTAAGCGACAGGGTAGCACAGATACGCAGTATTTT
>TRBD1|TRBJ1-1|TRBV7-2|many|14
CASRPTGMNTEAFF
TGTGCCAGCAGGCCGACAGGGATGAACACTGAAGCTTTCTTT
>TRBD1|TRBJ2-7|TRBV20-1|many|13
CSAHRTGSHEQYF
TGCAGTGCTCATCGGACAGGGAGCCACGAGCAGTACTTC
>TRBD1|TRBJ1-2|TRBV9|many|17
CASSVAHGAGGSGGYTF
TGTGCCAGCAGCGTAGCGCACGGGGCAGGGGGCTCTGGTGGCTACACCTTC
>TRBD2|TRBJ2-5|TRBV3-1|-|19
CASSQETSGGPEPKETQYF
TGTGCCAGCAGCCAAGAGACTAGCGGGGGGCCGGAGCCTAAAGAGACCCAGTACTTC
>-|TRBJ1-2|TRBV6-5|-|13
CASKGFLNYGYTF
TGTGCCTCCAAGGGCTTCCTTAACTATGGCTACACCTTC
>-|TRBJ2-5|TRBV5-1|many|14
CASSLSAAQETQYF
TGCGCCAGCAGCTTGTCGGCAGCCCAAGAGACCCAGTACTTC
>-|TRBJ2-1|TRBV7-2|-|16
CASSARTTLSYNEQFF
TGTGCCAGCAGCGCAAGGACTACCCTCTCCTACAATGAGCAGTTCTTC
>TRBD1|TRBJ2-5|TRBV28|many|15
CASSLSGGFQETQYF
TGTGCCAGCAGTTTGTCAGGGGGTTTCCAAGAGACCCAGTACTTC
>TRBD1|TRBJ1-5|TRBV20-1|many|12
CSARQGNQPQHF
TGCAGTGCCCGACAGGGGAACCAGCCCCAGCATTTT
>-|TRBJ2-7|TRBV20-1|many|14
CSATAVGASYEQYF
TGCAGTGCTACAGCGGTCGGGGCGTCCTACGAGCAGTACTTC
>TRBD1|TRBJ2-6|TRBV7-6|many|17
CASSVGQGMRGANVLTF
TGTGCCAGCAGCGTAGGACAGGGAATGAGAGGGGCCAACGTCCTGACTTTC
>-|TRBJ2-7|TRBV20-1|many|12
CSARGVPYEQYF
TGCAGTGCTAGAGGGGTCCCCTACGAGCAGTACTTC
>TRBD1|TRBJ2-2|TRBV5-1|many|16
CASSLDRGGNTGELFF
TGCGCCAGCAGCTTAGACAGGGGAGGTAACACCGGGGAGCTGTTTTTT
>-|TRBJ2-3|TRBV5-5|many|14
CASSLVGVSDTQYF
TGTGCCAGCAGCTTGGTGGGGGTCTCAGATACGCAGTATTTT
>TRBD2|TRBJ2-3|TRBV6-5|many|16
CASSYVAPGGEDTQYF
TGTGCCAGCAGTTACGTAGCCCCGGGGGGGGAAGATACGCAGTATTTT
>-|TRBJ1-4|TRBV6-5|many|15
CASSYSTGGREKLFF
TGTGCCAGCAGTTACTCGACAGGAGGTCGAGAAAAACTGTTTTTT
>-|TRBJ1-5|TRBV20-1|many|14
CSARDKGLDQPQHF
TGCAGTGCTAGAGATAAGGGATTGGATCAGCCCCAGCATTTT
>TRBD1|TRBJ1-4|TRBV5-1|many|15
CASSSAGTGYEKLFF
TGCGCCAGCAGCTCGGCGGGGACAGGGTACGAAAAACTGTTTTTT
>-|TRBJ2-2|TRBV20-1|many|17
CSARPAAGPSFTGELFF
TGCAGTGCTAGACCCGCTGCGGGACCGTCTTTCACCGGGGAGCTGTTTTTT
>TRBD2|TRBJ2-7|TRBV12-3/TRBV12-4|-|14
CTSRLAGGAGEQYF
TGTACCAGCCGACTAGCGGGGGGGGCTGGGGAGCAGTACTTC
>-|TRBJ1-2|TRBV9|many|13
CASSVEVGYGYTF
TGTGCCAGCAGCGTTGAGGTGGGCTATGGCTACACCTTC
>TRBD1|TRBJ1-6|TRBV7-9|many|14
CASSSGTDNSPLHF
TGTGCCAGCAGCTCCGGGACAGACAATTCACCCCTCCACTTT
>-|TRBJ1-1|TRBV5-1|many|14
CASSLARANTEAFF
TGCGCCAGCAGCTTGGCTAGGGCAAACACTGAAGCTTTCTTT
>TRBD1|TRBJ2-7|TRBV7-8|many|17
CASSLMGTGAKVEEQYF
TGTGCCAGCAGCTTAATGGGGACAGGGGCAAAGGTTGAGGAGCAGTACTTC
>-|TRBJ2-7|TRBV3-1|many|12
CASSQAGYEQYF
TGTGCCAGCAGCCAAGCAGGGTACGAGCAGTACTTC
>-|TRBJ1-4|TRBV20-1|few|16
CSARDLGSATNEKLFF
TGCAGTGCTAGAGATCTAGGATCTGCAACTAATGAAAAACTGTTTTTT
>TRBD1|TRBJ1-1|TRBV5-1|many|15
CASSSGQGAGTEAFF
TGCGCCAGCAGCTCAGGACAGGGGGCTGGCACTGAAGCTTTCTTT
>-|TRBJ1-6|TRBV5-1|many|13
CASSLAGYSPLHF
TGCGCCAGCAGCTTGGCAGGGTATTCACCCCTCCACTTT
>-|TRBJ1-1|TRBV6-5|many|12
CASRRSNTEAFF
TGTGCCAGCAGGAGGTCAAACACTGAAGCTTTCTTT
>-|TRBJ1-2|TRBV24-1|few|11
CATSQNYGYTF
TGTGCCACCAGTCAAAACTATGGCTACACCTTC
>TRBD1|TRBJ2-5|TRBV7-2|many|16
CASSHGTGGIQETQYF
TGTGCCAGCAGCCACGGGACAGGGGGCATACAAGAGACCCAGTACTTC
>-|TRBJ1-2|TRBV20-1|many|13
CSARGQSNYGYTF
TGCAGTGCTAGAGGACAGTCTAACTATGGCTACACCTTC
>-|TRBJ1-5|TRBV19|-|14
CASKGLWDNQPQHF
TGTGCCAGTAAGGGTCTTTGGGACAATCAGCCCCAGCATTTT
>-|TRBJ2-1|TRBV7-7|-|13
CASSLRGENEQFF
TGTGCTAGCAGCTTACGAGGGGAGAATGAGCAGTTCTTC